This T cell receptor (beta chain) was found in a study of Ad26.COV2.S vaccination and SARS-CoV-2 variants (dated by TCRdb to about 2021). Study-wide context: Vaccine-arm donors were drawn from COV1001, a multicentre, randomized, double-blind, placebo-controlled phase I-IIa trial of Ad26.COV2.S in healthy adults. Ad26.COV2.S was administered intramuscularly at 5 x 10^10 or 1 x 10^11 viral particles, either as a single shot or as two shots given 56 days apart. Investigators did not know the trial group allocation while performing experiments and assessing outcomes. A total of roughly 32 samples were included in the TCR-sequenced set, comprising roughly 19 Ad26.COV2.S vaccine recipients, 5 placebo recipients and 8 SARS-CoV-2 convalescent individuals. Trial participants were randomized into five groups of five, in which low-dose or high-dose Ad26.COV2.S was given once or twice, or placebo was given on both occasions. TCRbeta repertoire sequencing was used to assess the specificity and breadth of SARS-CoV-2-reactive T cell receptors after Ad26.COV2.S vaccination. Results the study describes overall, beyond this receptor: According to the authors, total T cell responses may have been underestimated by the TCR breadth and depth analyses. The study was not powered for comparison of responses between vaccine doses or regimens. Vaccine and placebo recipients had similar non-spike TCR breadth, a finding consistent with the vaccine containing only spike. Compared with placebo recipients, Ad26.COV2.S recipients showed higher spike-specific TCR breadth (P = 0.0014). Substantial breadth of spike-specific CD8+ and CD4+ T cell responses was reported after vaccination.

The immunoSEQ Assay was the method used to sequence TCRbeta CDR3 regions. After extraction, genomic DNA underwent amplification by bias-controlled multiplex PCR, followed by high-throughput sequencing. The authors' analysis ran thus. To quantify the absolute abundance of each unique TCRbeta CDR3 region, sequences were collapsed and filtered. T cell fraction was estimated by normalization of TCRbeta template counts to usable DNA, with usable DNA being measured through amplification of reference genes present in all nucleated cells. Repertoire TCRs were annotated as SARS-CoV-2-specific when V gene, CDR3 amino acid sequence and J gene were exactly matched to a known reactive TCR set. The reference SARS-CoV-2 TCR set came from MIRA and was filtered for enrichment in COVID-19-positive ImmuneCODE repertoires, removing public or cross-reactive TCRs. Using the MIRA antigens, annotated TCRs were further analysed by specific ORF or by position within an ORF. Breadth was defined as annotated unique rearrangements over total unique productive rearrangements; depth was the summed frequency of those rearrangements. Group comparisons of TCR breadth used two-sided Wilcoxon rank-sum tests. What TCRdb holds here is the immuneACCESS table cut down to in-frame rearrangements. Part of the clones is not present; checked against another copy, under half of the missing clones reflect an unresolved V gene, and the others are unexplained. Clonal size and the V and J genes are those of that table, whereas D and trimming came from the DNA. The sample includes a few hundred thousand clones, with around 91% observed a single time. Jointly, the top ten make up less than 5.5% of the sample.

Taken with the paper, the label for treatment or condition translates to: around 19 received Ad26.COV2.S at low or high dose, single or two shots; about 5 received placebo; per-sample allocation not given. For vaccine and placebo recipients, repertoires were sequenced using samples collected on day 63 after the first injection. In Cohort 1b, about two dozen adults aged 18-55 years were enrolled at a single site in Boston, USA, between 29 July and 7 August 2020. Ad26.COV2.S was a replication-incompetent adenovirus type 26 vector expressing a prefusion-stabilized SARS-CoV-2 spike protein from the original Wuhan strain. Concerning this clone: No cognate antigen has been identified for it. Base qualities were left out, and no much larger clone turns up one base away.

The germline V gene provides CDR1 MDHEN and CDR2 SYDVKM. V is shortened by 8 bases, J by 3 bases, and the region joining them spans 19 bases. CDR3 length: 15 amino acids, cysteine to phenylalanine. Just the 45-base CDR3 DNA is kept, in frame starting at base 1. The receptor comes from a person aged 18-60 years who received the Ad26.COV2.S COVID-19 vaccine or a placebo. The sample was peripheral blood, taken in a trial of Ad26.COV2.S vaccine versus placebo. Here the chain combines TRBV28 and TRBJ1-2; the D gene remains uncertain. CDR3 loop: CASSTPGRSDYGYTF. The DNA sequence follows: TGTGCCAGCTCGACTCCCGGAAGATCGGACTATGGCTACACCTTC.